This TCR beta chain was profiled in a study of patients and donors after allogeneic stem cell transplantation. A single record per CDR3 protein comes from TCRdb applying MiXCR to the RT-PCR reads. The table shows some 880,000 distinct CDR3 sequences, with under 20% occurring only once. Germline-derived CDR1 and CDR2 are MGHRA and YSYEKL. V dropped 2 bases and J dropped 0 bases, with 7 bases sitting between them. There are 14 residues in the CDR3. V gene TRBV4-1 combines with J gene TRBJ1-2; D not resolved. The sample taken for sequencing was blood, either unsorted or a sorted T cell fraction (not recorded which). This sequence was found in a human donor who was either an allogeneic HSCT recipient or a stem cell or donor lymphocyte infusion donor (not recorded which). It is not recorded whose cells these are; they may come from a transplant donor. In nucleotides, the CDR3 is TGCGCCAGCAGCCAACTTGTTACTAACTATGGCTACACCTTC. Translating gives CASSQLVTNYGYTF.